This T cell receptor (beta chain) is drawn from a study of blood T cell repertoires in COVID-19. Study context: Collection of acute and convalescent COVID-19 samples took place in the United States, Italy and Spain. PBMCs, B-cell-depleted T cells, or T cells provided the cDNA or gDNA that made up the material.

Germline V gives CDR1 SGHNT, CDR2 YYREEE (reference sequence). The CDR3 length is 15 residues. Trimming removed 5 bases from V and 0 bases from J, with 14 bases in between. Authors' processing steps: Cell counts per sample came from amplifying reference gene primers. The data were produced by immunoSEQ multiplex PCR, yet TCRdb's version contains in-frame clones alone and is incomplete. D and trimming come from the DNA, and the V and J calls and clone size come from that table. This repertoire shows a few hundred thousand clones, approximately 88% found once; its top ten account for 1.5% to 2%. This clone came up once. Patients from Seattle were sampled longitudinally, starting during active infection.

V and J are TRBV5-4 and TRBJ1-1; possible D gene TRBD1, 5 bases. Sequencing used peripheral blood. This receptor was identified in a woman aged 25 to 39 with COVID-19, enrolled during active disease. The CDR3 bases are TGTGCCAGCAGGGGGGGAGACTACATGAACACTGAAGCTTTCTTT. This codes for CASRGGDYMNTEAFF.